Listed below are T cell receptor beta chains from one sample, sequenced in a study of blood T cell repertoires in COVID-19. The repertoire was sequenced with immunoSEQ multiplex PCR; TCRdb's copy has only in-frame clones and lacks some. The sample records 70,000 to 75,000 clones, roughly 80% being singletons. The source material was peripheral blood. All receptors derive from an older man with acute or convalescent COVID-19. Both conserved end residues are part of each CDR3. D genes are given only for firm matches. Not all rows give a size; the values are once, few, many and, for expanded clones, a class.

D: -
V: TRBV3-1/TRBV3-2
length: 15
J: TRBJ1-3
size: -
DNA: TGTGCCAGCAGCCAAGATGTCAGCTCTGGAAACACCATATATTTT
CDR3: CASSQDVSSGNTIYF

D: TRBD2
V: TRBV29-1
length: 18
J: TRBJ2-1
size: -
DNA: TGCAGCGTCTTCGGGACTAGCGGGTCGCAAAGCTCCTACAATGAGCAGTTCTTC
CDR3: CSVFGTSGSQSSYNEQFF

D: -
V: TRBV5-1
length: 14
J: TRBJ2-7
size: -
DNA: TGCGCCAGCAGCCCCGGACAGTGGCTTGACGAGCAGTACTTC
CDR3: CASSPGQWLDEQYF

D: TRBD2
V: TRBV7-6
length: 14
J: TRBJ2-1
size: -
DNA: TGTGCCAGCAGCTTAAGCGGGGCTGACAATGAGCAGTTCTTC
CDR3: CASSLSGADNEQFF

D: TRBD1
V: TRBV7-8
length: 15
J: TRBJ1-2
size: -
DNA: TGTGCCAGCAGCTTAGTCATAGGGACAGTCGATGGCTACACCTTC
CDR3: CASSLVIGTVDGYTF

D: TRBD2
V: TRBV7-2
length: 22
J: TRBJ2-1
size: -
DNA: TGTGCCAGCAGCTTAGCGAAGCCGGCTAGCGGGAGGTGGGCCCTTCGTTACAATGAGCAGTTCTTC
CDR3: CASSLAKPASGRWALRYNEQFF

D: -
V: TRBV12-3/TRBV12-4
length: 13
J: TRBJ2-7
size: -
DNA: TGTGCCAGCAGTTCAAGGGGCCTCTACGAGCAGTACTTC
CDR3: CASSSRGLYEQYF

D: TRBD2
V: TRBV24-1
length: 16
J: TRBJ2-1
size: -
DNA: TGTGCCACCAGTGATCCCGGGACTAGCGGGAGGAATGAGCAGTTCTTC
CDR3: CATSDPGTSGRNEQFF

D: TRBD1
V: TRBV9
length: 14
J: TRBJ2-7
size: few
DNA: TGTGCCAGCAGCGTGGACAGGGTGGGGTACGAGCAGTACTTC
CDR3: CASSVDRVGYEQYF

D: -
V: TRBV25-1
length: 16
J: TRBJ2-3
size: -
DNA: TGTGCCAGCAGTGAATACCTGTCGGTTGTAACAGATACGCAGTATTTT
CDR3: CASSEYLSVVTDTQYF

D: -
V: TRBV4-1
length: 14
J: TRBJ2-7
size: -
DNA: TGCGCCAGCAGCCACCCTAGCGCATCCTACGAGCAGTACTTC
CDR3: CASSHPSASYEQYF

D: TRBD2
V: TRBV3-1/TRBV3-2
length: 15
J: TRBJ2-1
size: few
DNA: TGTGCCAGCAGCCAAGGCAGACTTAGGACTAGCGAACAGTTCTTC
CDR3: CASSQGRLRTSEQFF

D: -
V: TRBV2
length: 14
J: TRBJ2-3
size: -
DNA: TGTGCCAGCAGTGGTTCTGAGGTCGCAGATACGCAGTATTTT
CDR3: CASSGSEVADTQYF

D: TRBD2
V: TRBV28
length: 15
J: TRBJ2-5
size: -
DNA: TGTGCCAGCAGCCCTAGCGGGACCCAGAGGGAGACCCAGTACTTC
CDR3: CASSPSGTQRETQYF

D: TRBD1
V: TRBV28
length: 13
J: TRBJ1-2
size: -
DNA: TGTGCCAGCCCAAAGTTATACAGGGGAGGCTACACCTTC
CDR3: CASPKLYRGGYTF

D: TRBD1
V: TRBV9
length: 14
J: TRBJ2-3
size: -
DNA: TGTGCCAGCAGCGTTCGACAGGGGGTAGATACGCAGTATTTT
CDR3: CASSVRQGVDTQYF

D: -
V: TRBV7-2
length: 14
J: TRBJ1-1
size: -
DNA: TGTGCCAGCAGCCTTCTCCAACAGGGCTGGTTAGCTTTCTTT
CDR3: CASSLLQQGWLAFF

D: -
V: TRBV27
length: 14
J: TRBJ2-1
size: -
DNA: TGTGCCAGCAAGCAAGGTGCGGCCAACAATGAGCAGTTCTTC
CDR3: CASKQGAANNEQFF

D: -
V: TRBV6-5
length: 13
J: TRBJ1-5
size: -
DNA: TGTGCCAGCAGCTATCAAGTCAATCAGCCCCAGCATTTT
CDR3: CASSYQVNQPQHF

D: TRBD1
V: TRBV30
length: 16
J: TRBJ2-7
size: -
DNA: TGTGCCTGGAGTGCCCCCGGGACAGGTCCTCGCACCGGGCAGTACTTC
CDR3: CAWSAPGTGPRTGQYF

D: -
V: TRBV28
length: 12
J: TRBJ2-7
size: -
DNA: TGTGCCAGCAGTTCATCCACCTACGAGCAGTACTTC
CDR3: CASSSSTYEQYF

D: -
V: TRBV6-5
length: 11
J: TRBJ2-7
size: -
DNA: TGTGCCAGCCAACAGGGAAACGAGCAGTACTTC
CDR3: CASQQGNEQYF

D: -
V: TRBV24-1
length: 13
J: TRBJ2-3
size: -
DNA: TGTGCCACCAAAGGGGCGGCTGAAGATACGCAGTATTTT
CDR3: CATKGAAEDTQYF

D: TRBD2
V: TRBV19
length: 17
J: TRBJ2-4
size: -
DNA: TGTGCCAGTAGTATACTAGCGGGAGGGAGGGCCAAAAACATTCAGTACTTC
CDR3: CASSILAGGRAKNIQYF

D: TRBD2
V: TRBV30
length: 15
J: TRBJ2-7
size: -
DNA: TGTGCCTGGAGTAACGGACTAGCGGATACCTACGAGCAGTACTTC
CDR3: CAWSNGLADTYEQYF

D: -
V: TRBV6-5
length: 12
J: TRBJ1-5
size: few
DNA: TGTGCCAGTCTGTATAGCAATCAGCCCCAGCATTTT
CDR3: CASLYSNQPQHF

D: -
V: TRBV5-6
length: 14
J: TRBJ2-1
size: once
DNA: TGTGCCAGCAGCTTAAAGAGCTCCTACAATGAGCAGTTCTTC
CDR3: CASSLKSSYNEQFF

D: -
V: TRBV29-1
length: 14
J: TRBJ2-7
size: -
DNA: TGCAGCGTTGAAAGTGACAGCAGCTCCTACGAGCAGTACTTC
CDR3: CSVESDSSSYEQYF

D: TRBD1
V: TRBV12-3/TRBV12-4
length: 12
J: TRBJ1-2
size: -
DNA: TGTGCCAGCAGTTTAATCAGGGGGGGCTACACCTTC
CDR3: CASSLIRGGYTF

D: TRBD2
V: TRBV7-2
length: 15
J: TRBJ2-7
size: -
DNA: TGTGCCAGCAGCGTCCTTAGCGGGAACTCCTACGAGCAGTACTTC
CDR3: CASSVLSGNSYEQYF

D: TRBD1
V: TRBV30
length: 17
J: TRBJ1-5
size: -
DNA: TGTGCCTGGAGTGCAGGGACAGGGGCCCCGGGGGATCAGCCCCAGCATTTT
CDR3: CAWSAGTGAPGDQPQHF

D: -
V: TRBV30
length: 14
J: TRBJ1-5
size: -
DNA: TGTGCCTGGAGTGGTAAGGAGGTGAGTCAGCCCCAGCATTTT
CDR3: CAWSGKEVSQPQHF

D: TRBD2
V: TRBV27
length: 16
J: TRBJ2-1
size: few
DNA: TGTGCCAGCAGTCCGATAGCGGGAGGCTCCTACAATGAGCAGTTCTTC
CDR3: CASSPIAGGSYNEQFF